This T cell receptor beta chain was documented in a study of T cell responses to AZD1222 COVID-19 vaccine. The study's findings and limits: There were mostly white British donors and more females than males, and clonal diversity was possibly underestimated.

About this clone: Antigen specificity is unknown.

Method: immunoSEQ multiplex PCR; TCRdb's copy keeps in-frame clones and lacks some. The table includes about 120,000 clones, roughly four fifths detected once. This sample comprised peripheral blood, obtained on day 0 of AZD1222 vaccination. The receptor was isolated from an adult in good health.

The chain's CDR3 is CASSLEAGFGYEQYF. In DNA, the CDR3 is TGTGCCAGCAGCTTGGAGGCAGGGTTCGGCTACGAGCAGTACTTC. The chain couples TRBV5-4 to TRBJ2-7, with D maybe TRBD1 (5 bases). V was clipped by 0 bases and J by 3 bases, with 13 bases between them. The CDR3 is made up of 15 amino acids. Germline V CDR1 and CDR2: SGHNT, YYREEE (reference sequence).